This T cell receptor (beta chain) was recovered during a study of patients and donors after allogeneic stem cell transplantation. Germline CDR1 and CDR2: SEHNR and FQNEAQ (reference sequence). The V gene end was trimmed by 1 base and the J gene end by 2 bases; junction bases not matched to a gene: 2. The CDR3 extends over 14 amino acids. A single record per CDR3 protein comes from TCRdb applying MiXCR to the RT-PCR reads. The sample records more than 150,000 distinct CDR3 sequences, approximately 24% being singletons. Sequencing used blood, either unsorted or a sorted T cell fraction (not recorded which). This rearrangement joins TRBV7-9 to TRBJ2-7; 7 positions agree with TRBD1. The TCR was taken from a human donor who was either an allogeneic HSCT recipient or a stem cell or donor lymphocyte infusion donor (not recorded which). It is not recorded whose cells these are; they may come from a transplant donor. The CDR3 spells CASSLDRGTYEQYF. The DNA of the CDR3 is TGTGCCAGCAGCTTAGACAGGGGAACCTACGAGCAGTACTTC.